The present T cell receptor beta chain was sequenced within a study of blood T cell repertoires in COVID-19. Background on the study: Sample material is recorded as cDNA or gDNA derived from T cells, B-cell-depleted T cells, or PBMCs.

How the authors handled the data: Reference gene primer amplification yielded estimated nucleated cell counts. Assay used: immunoSEQ multiplex PCR; TCRdb lists only in-frame clones, some missing. The V and J calls and clone size are taken from that table; D and trimming were inferred from the DNA. Of roughly 250,000 clones in the sample, 70% to 90% were seen once. Seattle's enrolled individuals joined amid active infection and were then monitored longitudinally. The ends were cut back, 1 base at V and 8 bases at J, with 10 bases in the middle. CDR3 size: 13 residues. Germline CDR1 SGHNT, CDR2 YYREEE (reference sequence).

This clonotype originated in a human donor with COVID-19, enrolled during active disease. The donor label of this sample is uncertain. Specimen: peripheral blood. V usage is TRBV5-4 and J usage is TRBJ2-1, with D possibly matching TRBD2 (6 bases). CDR3 coding DNA: TGTGCCAGCAGCTTGCAACGGAGGGATGAGCAGTTCTTC. It is translated as CASSLQRRDEQFF.